This T cell receptor beta chain is drawn from a study of blood T cell repertoires in COVID-19. Background on the study: Samples representing acute and convalescent COVID-19 were sourced from the United States, Italy and Spain.

Germline CDR1 reads MGHRA; CDR2 reads YSYEKL. CDR3 size: 14 residues. V lost 4 bases and J lost 7; bases outside the gene matches: 6. The method was immunoSEQ multiplex PCR; TCRdb's version includes in-frame clones alone and lacks a portion of them. This table has around 160,000 clones, less than 90% appearing once. V and J are TRBV4-1 and TRBJ1-5, with 8 bases aligning to TRBD1. This clonotype originated in a human donor in a cohort sampled during active COVID-19. Material for sequencing was peripheral blood. For the CDR3, the DNA is TGCGCCAGCAGCCGCTCAGGGGGCGAACAGCCCCAGCATTTT. Amino acid sequence: CASSRSGGEQPQHF.